This T cell receptor beta chain was captured by sequencing in a study of regulatory T cells in long-lasting Graves disease. Across the study: The term persistent Graves' disease signified upward of 5 years on antithyroid drugs with positive TSH receptor antibodies. Study outcomes and limitations: Newly diagnosed patients shared 1,000 or so public clonotypes; persistent patients shared approximately 2,700. TRBV28, TRBJ1-2 and TRBJ2-5 were segments that persistent disease favored. Persistent Graves' patients showed less TCR diversity than newly diagnosed patients showed.

Points on this clonotype: Its antigen is undetermined.

Sample time point: persistent/refractory GD, antithyroid drugs over 5 years with positive TRAb. The TCR library was prepared using RNA isolated from PBMCs. Researchers made TCR beta libraries by using iRepertoire HTBI primers and running Arm-PCR on CDR3 regions. TCRdb itself ran the multiplex PCR reads through MiXCR, one entry per CDR3 protein. The sample includes around 460,000 distinct CDR3 sequences, 20% to 25% seen only once; the top ten take 13%. This CDR3 has 19 residues. Trimming at V came to 5 bases and at J to 2 bases, leaving 15 bases not matched to a gene. V gene TRBV12-3 or TRBV12-4 combines with J gene TRBJ2-2; 9 bases agree with TRBD2. The material sequenced was peripheral blood mononuclear cells (PBMCs), taken when the disease was refractory, from a patient treated with antithyroid drugs. This TCR was recovered from a female donor with Graves disease. The CDR3 nucleotides read TGTGCCAGCAGTGAATTATCGTTTGGCGGGAGGGGAAACACCGGGGAGCTGTTTTTT. It yields the protein CASSELSFGGRGNTGELFF.